This T cell receptor beta chain was identified during a study of T cells after yellow fever vaccination. Generation of TCR cDNA used 5'RACE template switching (which added a universal primer site and UMIs). MiXCR was run by TCRdb on the 5' RACE reads, yielding one entry per CDR3 protein. The sample holds some 170,000 distinct CDR3 sequences, about a tenth seen once. This clonotype turned up a few times. This sequence originates from a man in his late teens or twenties who received the YFV17D yellow fever vaccine. The starting material was CD8+ T cells sorted from PBMCs, obtained 45 days after the yellow fever booster vaccination.

The CDR3 reads CSVEDGRYEQYF. The DNA of the CDR3 is TGCAGCGTTGAAGACGGTCGCTACGAGCAGTACTTC. This chain uses TRBV29-1 with TRBJ2-7; no clear D gene. The CDR3 is 12 residues long. Deletions cut 0 bases from V and 3 bases from J, with 6 bases between. The germline gives CDR1 SQVTM, CDR2 ANQGSEA.